This T cell receptor beta chain originates from a study of cytomegalovirus exposure and HLA in healthy donors. The CDR3 runs 10 residues. The V end was cut by 6 bases, the J end by 7 bases, with 7 bases between. Germline V gene data show CDR1 as WSHSY and CDR2 as SAAADI. The PCR used 60 Vbeta and 13 Jbeta primers. The repertoire was sequenced with immunoSEQ multiplex PCR; TCRdb's copy has only in-frame clones and lacks some. Its table lists 100,000 to 150,000 clones. Findings and limits, study-wide: The sole available immune exposure information was CMV serostatus. Later analysis identified a missense DCLRE1C variant that was linked to TCR beta V- and J-gene trimming.

In the case of this clone: The antigen is not known.

The V and J genes are TRBV10-2 and TRBJ2-7; D gene unclear. The source material was PBMCs. This sequence was found in a woman in her forties in good health and CMV-seropositive. The CDR3 region is CASRLQEQYF. The CDR3, as DNA: TGCGCCAGCAGGTTACAGGAGCAGTACTTC.